The rows below give T cell receptor beta chains drawn from one sample of a study of OX40 agonist ivuxolimab in advanced cancers. Some clones are missing from TCRdb's copy, which holds only in-frame ones; the method was immunoSEQ multiplex PCR. The sample consists of approximately 44,000 clones, roughly 82% of them appearing once. The material sequenced was CD4+ or CD8+ T cells sorted from blood, taken in a trial of the OX40 agonist ivuxolimab. These receptors were obtained from an adult with an advanced solid tumor such as melanoma, head and neck, liver or kidney cancer. CDR3s include the opening cysteine and the closing phenylalanine or tryptophan. D genes are given only for firm matches. Clone size is not always given. Where it is, it says once, few, many or a class for expanded clones.

clone_size j_call d_call v_call cdr3_nt cdr3_aa
NA TRBJ1-6 NA TRBV6-1 TGTGCCAGCAGTGCTGCGGCAGCTGTTAATTCACCCCTCCACTTT CASSAAAAVNSPLHF
NA TRBJ2-1 TRBD1 TRBV7-9 TGTGCCAGCAGCCGGGACAGGGGGCACTACAATGAGCAGTTCTTC CASSRDRGHYNEQFF
NA TRBJ2-5 NA TRBV6-5 TGTGCCAGCACTAGCGCGTACCAAGAGACCCAGTACTTC CASTSAYQETQYF
NA TRBJ2-3 NA TRBV7-9 TGTGCCAGCAGCTTAGGACTAGGCCCAGATACGCAGTATTTT CASSLGLGPDTQYF
NA TRBJ2-1 NA TRBV11-2 TGTGCCAGCAGCCCCAGCAATGAGCAGTTCTTC CASSPSNEQFF
medium-sized TRBJ2-7 TRBD1 TRBV28 TGTGCCAGCAGTTTAAGAGGGGGCACCTACGAGCAGTACTTC CASSLRGGTYEQYF
NA TRBJ2-3 NA TRBV7-6 TGTGCCAGCAGCTACACTCACAGAGATACGCAGTATTTT CASSYTHRDTQYF
once TRBJ1-2 TRBD1 TRBV18 TGTGCCAGCTCGGACAGGGGCTATGGCTACACCTTC CASSDRGYGYTF
NA TRBJ1-3 NA TRBV7-9 TGTGCCAGCAGAGAAGCGCAGAGTGGAAACACCATATATTTT CASREAQSGNTIYF
NA TRBJ1-2 TRBD1 TRBV10-3 TGTGCCATCACCCTGGTGAGGGGGCAAGGCTACACCTTC CAITLVRGQGYTF
NA TRBJ1-1 NA TRBV11-2 TGTGCCAGCAGCATAGCCAGGGTTGGGTTAGCTTTCTTT CASSIARVGLAFF
NA TRBJ2-5 TRBD1 TRBV7-3 TGTGCCAGCAGCACCCGGACAGGGGAGACCCAGTACTTC CASSTRTGETQYF
NA TRBJ2-7 NA TRBV4-1 TGCGCCAGCAGCCAAGATTGGGGAACCGTCCACGAGCAGTACTTC CASSQDWGTVHEQYF
NA TRBJ1-1 NA TRBV7-6 TGTGCCAGCAGCCCACACCCGAACGCTGAAGCTTTCTTT CASSPHPNAEAFF
NA TRBJ1-2 NA TRBV19 TGTGCCAGTAGTATTTTAGGGGACAAGTCTAACTATGGCTACACCTTC CASSILGDKSNYGYTF
NA TRBJ1-5 NA TRBV4-2 TGTGCCAGCAGCCAAGGTGGACGGTTTAGCAATCAGCCCCAGCATTTT CASSQGGRFSNQPQHF
NA TRBJ1-1 NA TRBV11-2 TGTGCCAGCAGCTTAGTCTCGGGTGTGGTTGAAGCTTTCTTT CASSLVSGVVEAFF
few TRBJ2-3 TRBD2 TRBV18 TGTGCCAGCTCACCACGCAGCGGGGGGCACACAGATACGCAGTATTTT CASSPRSGGHTDTQYF
NA TRBJ2-3 NA TRBV4-1 TGCGCCAGCAGCCAAGATCTGGTTAGCACAGATACGCAGTATTTT CASSQDLVSTDTQYF
NA TRBJ1-1 TRBD1 TRBV5-3 TGTGCCAGCAGCTGGGGGGACAGGGGTTACACTGAAGCTTTCTTT CASSWGDRGYTEAFF
NA TRBJ1-1 NA TRBV5-1 TGCGCCAGCAGTCTTGGCGGTGGGACTGAAGCTTTCTTT CASSLGGGTEAFF
NA TRBJ1-5 NA TRBV7-2 TGTGCCAGCAGCTACAGGGAGGGAAATCAGCCCCAGCATTTT CASSYREGNQPQHF
NA TRBJ1-6 NA TRBV11-2 TGTGCCAGCAGGTTCAGGACGGACTCACCCCTCCACTTT CASRFRTDSPLHF
NA TRBJ2-3 NA TRBV11-2 TGTGCCAGCAGCTTAGGACGTCGTCTGGAGGATACGCAGTATTTT CASSLGRRLEDTQYF
NA TRBJ1-2 NA TRBV30 TGTGCCTGGAGACAGGAAGATGGCTACACCTTC CAWRQEDGYTF
NA TRBJ1-2 NA TRBV18 TGTGCCAGCTCGTTGGACAAGGCCTATGGCTACACCTTC CASSLDKAYGYTF
NA TRBJ2-7 NA TRBV6-5 TGTGCCAGCAGGGAGACCCTCACCTACGAGCAGTACTTC CASRETLTYEQYF
NA TRBJ2-4 NA TRBV10-2 TGCGCCAGCAGGTCCTCGGGGGACATTCAGTACTTC CASRSSGDIQYF
few TRBJ1-2 TRBD1 TRBV28 TGTGCCAGCAGTTCCCTCGGACAGGGGGGTTATGGCTACACCTTC CASSSLGQGGYGYTF
once TRBJ2-5 TRBD1 TRBV6-1 TGTGCCAGCAGTGATGACCCCCCCGGGGGGACAGGGAAAGGAGAGACCCAGTACTTC CASSDDPPGGTGKGETQYF
NA TRBJ2-1 NA TRBV6-1 TGTGCCAGCAGTGAGACACGGGGTGCGGGATATTACAATGAGCAGTTCTTC CASSETRGAGYYNEQFF
NA TRBJ2-1 NA TRBV6-4 TGTGCCAGCAGCGAACGGGCCTTGATGAGGCAGTTCTTC CASSERALMRQFF
NA TRBJ1-5 NA TRBV19 TGTGCCAGTAGTATCACTGGCAATCAGCCCCAGCATTTT CASSITGNQPQHF
NA TRBJ2-1 TRBD2 TRBV9 TGTGCCAGCAGCGTAGTGGCTAGCGGGGGCCGTAGCTCCTACAATGAGCAGTTCTTC CASSVVASGGRSSYNEQFF
few TRBJ1-3 TRBD1 TRBV5-1 TGCGCCAGCAGCTCAGTCCCGGGACAGGGGGCGCCTGGAAACACCATATATTTT CASSSVPGQGAPGNTIYF
NA TRBJ2-7 TRBD2 TRBV7-8 TGTGCCAGCAGCTTAAGGGCCCTCGTCGGACTAGCGGACTCCTACGAGCAGTACTTC CASSLRALVGLADSYEQYF
NA TRBJ1-1 NA TRBV7-2 TGTGCCAGCAGCTTGCAGGGGCGGAACACTGAAGCTTTCTTT CASSLQGRNTEAFF
NA TRBJ1-2 NA TRBV4-1 TGCGCCAGCAGCCAAGAGGGGCAGGGCCTGAACTATGGCTACACCTTC CASSQEGQGLNYGYTF
NA TRBJ2-5 TRBD1 TRBV5-8 TGTGCCAGCACCCTCACCGGGACAGGGGACCAAGAGACCCAGTACTTC CASTLTGTGDQETQYF
NA TRBJ1-2 NA TRBV29-1 TGCAGCGTTGCAGAGGGTGGCTACACCTTC CSVAEGGYTF
NA TRBJ2-7 TRBD2 TRBV18 TGTGCCAGCTCACCACAAACTAGCGGGAGGGTTTCTTACGAGCAGTACTTC CASSPQTSGRVSYEQYF
NA TRBJ2-7 NA TRBV10-2 TGCGCCAGCAGGGCCGGGACATCCTACGAGCAGTACTTC CASRAGTSYEQYF
NA TRBJ2-7 TRBD1 TRBV7-9 TGTGCCAGCAGCCGGGACAGCTCCTACGAGCAGTACTTC CASSRDSSYEQYF
NA TRBJ2-2 TRBD1 TRBV11-1 TGTGCCAGCGGAACATCCGGGACAGGGAACACCGGGGAGCTGTTTTTT CASGTSGTGNTGELFF
NA TRBJ1-4 TRBD1 TRBV4-1 TGCGCCAGCAGCCAAGGGTGGGACAGCTCTAATGAAAAACTGTTTTTT CASSQGWDSSNEKLFF
NA TRBJ2-7 NA TRBV7-2 TGTGCCAGCAGCTTACAGCGGGCGAGCTCCTACGAGCAGTACTTC CASSLQRASSYEQYF
NA TRBJ1-2 TRBD1 TRBV9 TGTGCCAGCAGCGTGGAAGGACAGGGCAACTATGGCTACACCTTC CASSVEGQGNYGYTF
once TRBJ2-7 TRBD1 TRBV11-2 TGTGCCAGCAGCTTGAACCGGGACAGCCACTACGAGCAGTACTTC CASSLNRDSHYEQYF
NA TRBJ1-2 NA TRBV30 TGTGCCTGGAGTGTAAAGATAGGGGCCTATGGCTACACCTTC CAWSVKIGAYGYTF
NA TRBJ1-2 TRBD1 TRBV6-6 TGTGCCAGCACCGAACTCGGGACAGGGACCTATGGCTACACCTTC CASTELGTGTYGYTF
NA TRBJ1-2 NA TRBV12-2 TGTGCAAGTCGTACCAGGGAGGGGTGGAGCTATGGCTACACCTTC CASRTREGWSYGYTF
NA TRBJ1-2 NA TRBV4-1 TGCGCCAGCAGCCAAGACCACAGGGCGGCGAGCTATGGCTACACCTTC CASSQDHRAASYGYTF
few TRBJ1-1 TRBD1 TRBV5-4 TGTGCCAGCAGCTCCCCCACCGGGACAGGGGGAGTTGTCACTGAAGCTTTCTTT CASSSPTGTGGVVTEAFF
NA TRBJ1-1 NA TRBV11-1 TGTGCCAGCAGCTTGGGTGTGGCCACTGAAGCTTTCTTT CASSLGVATEAFF